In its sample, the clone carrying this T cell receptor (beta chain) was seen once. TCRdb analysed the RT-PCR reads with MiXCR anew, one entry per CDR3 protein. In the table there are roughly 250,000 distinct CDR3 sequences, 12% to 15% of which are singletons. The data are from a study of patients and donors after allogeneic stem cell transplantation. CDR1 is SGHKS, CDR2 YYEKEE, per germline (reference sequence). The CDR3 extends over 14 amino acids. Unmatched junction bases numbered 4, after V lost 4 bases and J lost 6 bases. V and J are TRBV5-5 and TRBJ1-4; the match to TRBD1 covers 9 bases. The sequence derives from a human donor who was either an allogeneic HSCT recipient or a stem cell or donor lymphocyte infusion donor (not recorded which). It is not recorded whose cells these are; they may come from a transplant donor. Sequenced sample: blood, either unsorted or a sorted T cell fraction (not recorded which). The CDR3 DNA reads TGTGCCAGCAGCCGGGGGGACAGGGATGAAAAACTGTTTTTT. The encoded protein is CASSRGDRDEKLFF.